These 24 T cell receptor beta chains originate from one sample sequenced in a study of blood T cell repertoires in COVID-19. TCRdb's table, derived via immunoSEQ multiplex PCR, lists solely in-frame clones and lacks some. The top ten clones hold 5% to 6% of a sample with approximately 400,000 clones, around 83% of them seen once. The source material was PBMCs or T cells enriched from blood (not recorded which). The receptors derive from a woman aged 50 to 60 who had recovered from COVID-19.

This clone turned up a few times. This rearrangement joins TRBV6-2 or TRBV6-3 to TRBJ2-3; D is perhaps TRBD1 (6 bases). Trimming cost V 7 bases and J 5 bases, with 16 bases left between them. Germline assignment: CDR1 MNHEY and CDR2 SVGEGT. The CDR3 totals 14 residues. CDR3 loop: CASTPGAVGDTQYF. DNA for the CDR3: TGTGCCAGCACCCCAGGGGCGGTGGGAGATACGCAGTATTTT.

The rearrangement links TRBV2 to TRBJ1-1, with D maybe TRBD1 (5 bases). The CDR3 runs 13 residues. Trimming took off 5 bases at V and 3 bases at J, with 10 bases between the two ends. The germline V gene has CDR1 SNHLY and CDR2 FYNNEI. In DNA, the CDR3 is TGTGCCAGCAGTCCGAGACAGCACACTGAAGCTTTCTTT. Residues: CASSPRQHTEAFF.

CDR3 bases: TGTGCCACCAGTGATGCTGGGACAGGACGCGGGGTCTACAATGAGCAGTTCTTC. Translating gives CATSDAGTGRGVYNEQFF. This chain connects TRBV24-1 to TRBJ2-1; 8 bases match TRBD1. Germline CDR1 is KGHDR and CDR2 is SFDVKD. V shed 3 bases and J 3 bases; nucleotides not matched to a gene: 12. There are 18 residues in the CDR3.

The chain recombines TRBV5-5 with TRBJ2-5; tentative D call: TRBD2 (6 bases). Germline V CDR1 and CDR2: SGHKS, YYEKEE (reference sequence). The CDR3 extends over 13 amino acids. The V and J ends lost 0 bases and 4 bases respectively, with 7 bases between them. The CDR3 sequence is CASSLGGGETQYF. The CDR3 region has the DNA TGTGCCAGCAGCTTGGGGGGAGGAGAGACCCAGTACTTC.

The rearrangement uses TRBV14 and TRBJ2-1; 13 bases line up with TRBD2. Germline V gene data show CDR1 as SGHDN and CDR2 as FVKESK. The CDR3 consists of 17 residues. V shed 4 bases and J 10 bases; nucleotides not matched to a gene: 13. CDR3 DNA: TGTGCCAGCAGCCCCTGGACTAGCGGGAGTGTTCGGGGGGAGCAGTTCTTC. Translating it yields CASSPWTSGSVRGEQFF.

The chain employs TRBV18 and TRBJ1-5, with TRBD1 matching 8 bases. The CDR3 runs 14 residues. V lost 8 bases, J lost 0 bases, and 3 bases stayed unmatched. Germline V gene lookup returns CDR1 KGHSH and CDR2 LQKENI. CDR3 in amino acids: CASQGANSNQPQHF. The CDR3 DNA reads TGTGCCAGCCAGGGGGCTAATAGCAATCAGCCCCAGCATTTT.

This chain connects TRBV18 to TRBJ1-3, with 7 bases matching TRBD1. V gave up 6 bases and J gave up 1 base; unmatched junction bases: 9. CDR1 and CDR2 from the germline V gene are KGHSH and LQKENI. The CDR3 is made up of 16 amino acids. For the CDR3, the DNA is TGTGCCAGCTCCCCGGGACAGTTAGGATCTGGAAACACCATATATTTT. Protein product: CASSPGQLGSGNTIYF. Complete variable domain (other parts from reference TRBV18 and TRBJ1-3): NAGVMQNPRHLVRRRGQEARLRCSPMKGHSHVYWYRQLPEEGLKFMVYLQKENIIDESGMPKERFSAEFPKEGPSILRIQQVVRGDSAAYFCASSPGQLGSGNTIYFGEGSWLTVV.

This clone has only a few counts. The CDR3 DNA sequence: TGTGCCAGCGAGGAAGGGACAGGGAATCAGCCCCAGCATTTT. Translation gives CASEEGTGNQPQHF. The chain employs TRBV28 and TRBJ1-5; 9 bases map to TRBD1. Germline CDR1 and CDR2: MDHEN and SYDVKM. This CDR3 spans 14 amino acids. Trimming removed 8 bases from V and 4 bases from J; junction bases left unmatched: 6.

In this sample, this clone turned up a few times. The chain combines TRBV10-3 with TRBJ1-1; D not certain. Trimming pared 4 bases from V and 7 bases from J, leaving 16 bases between. CDR3 length: 14 amino acids. The germline CDR1 and CDR2 sequences are ENHRY and SYGVKD. The CDR3 bases are TGTGCCATCAGTGTAGGAGGACCGACGGGTGAAGCTTTCTTT. This sequence encodes CAISVGGPTGEAFF.

V usage is TRBV30 and J usage is TRBJ2-1; D is uncertain. The CDR3 has 14 residues. CDR1 is GTSNPN and CDR2 is SVGIG in the germline V gene (reference sequence). The germline V and J ends were trimmed by 3 bases and 6 bases, with 15 bases remaining between them. CDR3 loop: CAWSHRGSRNEQFF. CDR3 nucleotides: TGTGCCTGGAGCCATAGAGGATCCCGCAATGAGCAGTTCTTC.

This chain uses TRBV9 with TRBJ1-6; 7 nucleotides align to TRBD1. The CDR3 totals 17 residues. V shed 0 bases and J 8 bases; nucleotides not matched to a gene: 11. Germline CDR1 SGDLS, CDR2 YYNGEE. This chain's CDR3 is CASSVGGQAEVYSPLHF. As DNA, the CDR3 is TGTGCCAGCAGCGTAGGAGGACAGGCTGAAGTCTATTCACCCCTCCACTTT.

For the CDR3, the DNA is TGTGCCAGCAGCCAAGATTGGGGAGCCGGGGAGCTGTTTTTT. This codes for CASSQDWGAGELFF. The J gene is TRBJ2-2, the V gene TRBV14, with D maybe TRBD2 (5 bases). CDR1 SGHDN and CDR2 FVKESK come from the germline V gene. V was trimmed by 0 bases and J by 6 bases, leaving 8 bases between them. The CDR3 has 14 amino acids.

The rearrangement joins TRBV10-3 to TRBJ1-1, with 7 bases matching TRBD1. CDR1 ENHRY and CDR2 SYGVKD come from the germline V gene. The junction had 4 bases not matched to a gene; V was cut back by 0 bases and J by 6 bases. This CDR3 is 14 amino acids long. This CDR3 is CAISESRGGAEAFF. The DNA of the CDR3 is TGTGCCATCAGTGAGTCGCGAGGGGGCGCTGAAGCTTTCTTT.

V and J are TRBV19 and TRBJ2-7; 9 bases match TRBD2. The germline V gene has CDR1 LNHDA and CDR2 SQIVND (reference sequence). Trimming at V came to 9 bases and at J to 3 bases, leaving 3 bases not matched to a gene. The length of the CDR3 is 12 residues. CDR3 loop: CASSSGNYEQYF. The CDR3 region has the DNA TGTGCCAGCTCTAGCGGGAACTACGAGCAGTACTTC.

The chain carries TRBV9 and TRBJ2-2; possible D gene TRBD2, 5 bases. Germline assignment: CDR1 SGDLS and CDR2 YYNGEE. V lost 1 base and J 0 bases, leaving 16 bases between the germline ends. The CDR3 runs 18 residues. CDR3 residues: CASSVIPPGGANTGELFF. CDR3 in DNA: TGTGCCAGCAGCGTAATACCCCCCGGAGGAGCGAACACCGGGGAGCTGTTTTTT.

This chain links TRBV6-5 with TRBJ1-2, with D possibly TRBD1 on 5 matching bases. V was shortened by 7 bases and J by 6 bases, with 15 bases between the two germline ends. The CDR3 length is 13 residues. The germline gives CDR1 MNHEY, CDR2 SVGAGI. The CDR3 loop is CASTIGGRNGYTF. The CDR3, as DNA: TGTGCCAGCACCATCGGGGGTAGGAATGGCTACACCTTC.

The chain recombines TRBV5-1 with TRBJ1-4; 9 bases align to TRBD1. Germline V gene sequence: CDR1 SGHRS, CDR2 YFSETQ. Losses at the gene ends were 3 bases for V and 7 bases for J; bases not matched to a gene: 13. The CDR3 runs 17 residues. This CDR3 is CASSSQHTGGGGEKLFF. CDR3 sequence (DNA): TGCGCCAGCAGCTCGCAACACACAGGGGGCGGAGGTGAAAAACTGTTTTTT.

The chain joins TRBV6-2 or TRBV6-3 to TRBJ1-1; maybe TRBD1 (6 bases). The CDR3 length is 15 residues. Germline CDR1 is MNHEY and CDR2 is SVGEGT. The germline V and J ends were trimmed by 5 bases and 1 base, with 14 bases remaining between them. This CDR3 is CASSHPGTRNTEAFF. The CDR3, as DNA: TGTGCCAGCAGTCACCCCGGGACAAGGAACACTGAAGCTTTCTTT.

The rearrangement joins TRBV5-1 to TRBJ1-2, with a possible D match to TRBD1 (6 bases). Germline-derived CDR1 and CDR2 are SGHRS and YFSETQ. The CDR3 is 13 amino acids. With 4 bases removed from V and 9 bases from J, the gap between germline ends came to 16 bases. The CDR3: CASSQDSEVSYTF. The CDR3 DNA reads TGCGCCAGCAGCCAGGACAGCGAAGTGAGCTACACCTTC.

This clone appeared a few times. The chain combines TRBV6-5 with TRBJ2-3; D is unclear. Germline CDR1 MNHEY, CDR2 SVGAGI. The V and J ends lost 6 bases and 2 bases respectively, with 9 bases between them. CDR3 length: 13 residues. In DNA, the CDR3 is TGTGCCAGCAGCGGCAGGATCACAGATACGCAGTATTTT. Protein sequence: CASSGRITDTQYF.

The chain combines TRBV15 with TRBJ2-3; D perhaps matches TRBD2 (5 bases). The ends were cut back, 0 bases at V and 3 bases at J, with 13 bases in the middle. Germline V gene sequence: CDR1 LNHNV, CDR2 YYDKDF (reference sequence). CDR3 length: 16 residues. CDR3 nucleotide sequence: TGTGCCACCAGCAGAGATTTTACTAGTCCGACAGATACGCAGTATTTT. Its protein is CATSRDFTSPTDTQYF.

V is TRBV5-1 and J is TRBJ2-5, with 8 positions matching TRBD2. The germline V gene has CDR1 SGHRS and CDR2 YFSETQ. The V and J ends lost 4 bases and 2 bases, in that order; junction bases with no gene match: 10. The CDR3 loop spans 16 amino acids. The CDR3 protein is CASSTGAGAIQETQYF. CDR3 DNA sequence: TGCGCCAGCAGCACAGGAGCGGGGGCGATTCAAGAGACCCAGTACTTC.

The chain links TRBV18 to TRBJ2-3; a possible D gene is TRBD2 (6 bases). V was shortened by 0 bases and J by 4 bases, with 11 bases between the two germline ends. Germline V gene sequence: CDR1 KGHSH, CDR2 LQKENI. The CDR3 length is 15 residues. The CDR3 sequence: CASSPPGLIPDTQYF. CDR3 coding DNA: TGTGCCAGCTCACCACCGGGACTCATCCCAGATACGCAGTATTTT.

V usage is TRBV19 and J usage is TRBJ1-5; no reliable D call. With 8 bases removed from V and 4 bases from J, the gap between germline ends came to 12 bases. The germline V gene encodes CDR1 LNHDA and CDR2 SQIVND (reference sequence). The CDR3 runs to 13 residues. As DNA, the CDR3 is TGTGCCAGTGTCCCGCGGAATAATCAGCCCCAGCATTTT. This gives the protein CASVPRNNQPQHF.